A selection of T cell receptor beta chains follows, all from one sample in a study of blood T cell repertoires in COVID-19. Method: immunoSEQ multiplex PCR; TCRdb's copy keeps in-frame clones and lacks some. The data show more than 250,000 clones, with 88% seen just once and 1.5% to 2% held by the top ten. The specimen sequenced was peripheral blood. These receptors were obtained from a woman in her 30s with COVID-19, enrolled during active disease. Both conserved end residues are part of each CDR3. D genes are given only for firm matches. The listing skips clone size in some rows; elsewhere it reads once, few, many or a size class.

j_call,clone_size,v_call,d_call,cdr3_aa,cdr3_nt
TRBJ1-1,NA,TRBV5-1,NA,CASSRSREGNTEAFF,TGCGCCAGCAGTCGGTCCAGGGAGGGGAACACTGAAGCTTTCTTT
TRBJ1-1,once,TRBV5-1,NA,CATKDEGRTEAFF,TGCGCCACCAAGGATGAGGGGAGGACTGAAGCTTTCTTT
TRBJ2-1,NA,TRBV5-1,NA,CASSLGWERYNEQFF,TGCGCCAGCAGCTTGGGCTGGGAGCGGTACAATGAGCAGTTCTTC
TRBJ2-5,NA,TRBV7-9,NA,CASGDGGLTPYF,TGTGCCAGCGGGGACGGGGGACTCACGCCGTACTTC
TRBJ1-2,NA,TRBV15,TRBD1,CATSTGQGNYGYTF,TGTGCCACCAGCACGGGACAGGGCAACTATGGCTACACCTTC
TRBJ1-2,NA,TRBV5-4,TRBD1,CASSTTEDRGIYGYTF,TGTGCCAGCAGCACCACAGAGGACAGGGGCATCTATGGCTACACCTTC
TRBJ2-1,NA,TRBV18,TRBD2,CASSPGGNEQFF,TGTGCCAGCTCACCGGGGGGGAATGAGCAGTTCTTC
TRBJ1-2,NA,TRBV6-5,TRBD1,CASSQLTGGFYGYTF,TGTGCCAGCAGTCAACTGACAGGGGGCTTTTATGGCTACACCTTC
TRBJ1-2,NA,TRBV30,NA,CAWSKRGREGYGYTF,TGTGCCTGGAGCAAAAGGGGCAGGGAGGGCTATGGCTACACCTTC
TRBJ2-1,NA,TRBV9,NA,CASSVGSWGVNEQFF,TGTGCCAGCAGCGTAGGTAGTTGGGGGGTCAATGAGCAGTTCTTC
TRBJ1-2,NA,TRBV28,NA,CASSSQAGRYRGYTF,TGTGCCAGCAGCTCTCAGGCGGGGCGGTACCGCGGCTACACCTTC
TRBJ1-1,NA,TRBV12-3/TRBV12-4,NA,CAGGRGNTEAFF,TGTGCGGGGGGGCGCGGGAACACTGAGGCTTTCTTT
TRBJ2-7,NA,TRBV7-8,NA,CASSLKGGVGIGQYF,TGTGCCAGCAGCTTAAAAGGCGGGGTAGGAATCGGGCAGTACTTC
TRBJ1-5,NA,TRBV5-6,NA,CASSLRGINQPQHF,TGTGCCAGCAGCCTGCGGGGCATCAATCAGCCCCAGCATTTT
TRBJ1-3,NA,TRBV7-9,TRBD1,CASSSPGQGNTIYF,TGTGCCAGCAGCTCACCGGGACAGGGAAACACCATATATTTT
TRBJ1-4,NA,TRBV4-1,TRBD1,CASIGGTGGEKLFF,TGCGCCAGCATAGGAGGGACAGGGGGTGAAAAACTGTTTTTT
TRBJ2-3,NA,TRBV18,TRBD2,CASSPPVAGPSTDTQYF,TGTGCCAGCTCACCACCGGTAGCGGGCCCTAGCACAGATACGCAGTATTTT
TRBJ1-5,NA,TRBV6-2/TRBV6-3,NA,CASSYLRGAGGNQPQHF,TGTGCCAGCAGTTACTTAAGAGGAGCCGGGGGCAATCAGCCCCAGCATTTT
TRBJ1-4,once,TRBV6-5,NA,CASRPHDYGEKLFF,TGTGCCAGCAGACCGCATGACTACGGTGAAAAACTGTTTTTT
TRBJ2-7,NA,TRBV6-5,TRBD2,CASRLAGGPGYEQYF,TGTGCCAGCAGGCTAGCGGGGGGGCCGGGGTACGAGCAGTACTTC
TRBJ2-3,NA,TRBV25-1,NA,CASSESGTDTQYF,TGTGCCAGCAGTGAATCCGGCACAGATACGCAGTATTTT
TRBJ2-1,NA,TRBV2,NA,CASDIPRQFGSYNEQFF,TGTGCCAGCGATATTCCCCGACAGTTTGGCTCCTACAATGAGCAGTTCTTC
TRBJ2-3,NA,TRBV7-9,NA,CASSLAKEGTDTQYF,TGTGCCAGCAGCTTAGCGAAAGAGGGCACAGATACGCAGTATTTT
TRBJ1-1,NA,TRBV12-3/TRBV12-4,NA,CASSFRTPTEAFF,TGTGCCAGCAGTTTCCGGACTCCCACTGAAGCTTTCTTT
TRBJ1-6,NA,TRBV6-5,NA,CASSPRGSYNSPLHF,TGTGCCAGCTCCCCTCGGGGCTCCTATAATTCACCCCTCCACTTT
TRBJ1-5,NA,TRBV28,NA,CASSLSLNYQPQHF,TGTGCCAGCAGTTTATCCCTAAATTATCAGCCCCAGCATTTT
TRBJ1-1,NA,TRBV12-3/TRBV12-4,NA,CASSSERNTEAFF,TGTGCCAGCAGTTCTGAGCGGAACACTGAAGCTTTCTTT